Presented here are 11 T cell receptor beta chains from one specimen sequenced in a study of a mutant IDH1 vaccine in newly diagnosed glioma. Assay used: immunoSEQ multiplex PCR; TCRdb lists only in-frame clones, some missing. Seen here are approximately 88,000 clones, roughly 77% observed once, and the top ten hold 7.5%. Time point of the sample: baseline, week 1 (first vaccination visit). Treatment meaning: pre-vaccination baseline after standard-of-care therapy. The sequences come from PBMCs, collected from a glioma patient treated with radiotherapy, temozolomide or both. The receptors were sampled from a man between 40 and 49 years old with glioma.

The rearrangement joins TRBV28 to TRBJ2-7, with D uncertain. Trimming shortened V by 3 bases and J by 0 bases, and 9 bases separated the two germline ends. Germline V gene sequence: CDR1 MDHEN, CDR2 SYDVKM. This CDR3 has 14 residues. The CDR3 spells CASSLPASSYEQYF. The DNA for the CDR3 is TGTGCCAGCAGTTTGCCCGCGAGCTCCTACGAGCAGTACTTC.

This clone was observed a single time. V usage is TRBV10-3 and J usage is TRBJ2-7, with 8 bases that match TRBD1. The CDR3 totals 14 residues. The germline gives CDR1 ENHRY, CDR2 SYGVKD. V gave up 5 bases and J gave up 2 bases; unmatched junction bases: 5. Here the CDR3 reads CAISYRGETYEQYF. The CDR3 nucleotides read TGTGCCATCAGTTACAGGGGGGAAACCTACGAGCAGTACTTC.

This rearrangement joins TRBV7-2 to TRBJ2-4, with D perhaps matching TRBD2 (5 bases). The V and J ends lost 4 bases and 16 bases respectively, with 20 bases between them. CDR1 is SGHTA and CDR2 is FQGNSA in the germline V gene. The CDR3 has 13 amino acids. CDR3 nucleotide sequence: TGTGCCAGCAGCTCCCCGGACGGGGTAAACAGATACTTC. Translating gives CASSSPDGVNRYF.

The rearrangement uses TRBV19 and TRBJ2-7; D tentatively reads TRBD1 or TRBD2 (5 bases each). The CDR3 contains 14 residues. V was shortened by 6 bases and J by 7 bases, with 19 bases between the two germline ends. The germline V gene has CDR1 LNHDA and CDR2 SQIVND (reference sequence). Here the CDR3 DNA reads TGTGCCAGTAGCGCTACCCGACGGGACGTGGAGCAGTACTTC. Encoded protein: CASSATRRDVEQYF.

The V call is TRBV30, the J call TRBJ1-5; tentatively, D is TRBD1 (5 bases). Trimming pared 5 bases from V and 0 bases from J, leaving 14 bases between. The CDR3 totals 15 residues. Germline V gene sequence: CDR1 GTSNPN, CDR2 SVGIG (reference sequence). The CDR3, as DNA: TGTGCCTGGGGGATCCAAGGGGTTAGCAATCAGCCCCAGCATTTT. It yields the protein CAWGIQGVSNQPQHF.

The chain recombines TRBV5-1 with TRBJ1-2; TRBD1 matches at 9 bases. From germline, CDR1 is SGHRS and CDR2 YFSETQ. This CDR3 spans 15 amino acids. V was clipped by 5 bases and J by 4 bases; unmatched bases: 9. The CDR3 DNA reads as TGCGCCAGCAGTCTGGACAGGGGCTCTTTCTATGGCTACACCTTC. This gives the protein CASSLDRGSFYGYTF.

This clone was observed a handful of times. The CDR3 is CASSERGGTEAFF. The CDR3, as DNA: TGTGCCAGCAGTGAACGGGGGGGCACTGAAGCTTTCTTT. The chain recombines TRBV2 with TRBJ1-1; the D gene is possibly TRBD1 (5 bases). The germline CDR1 and CDR2 sequences are SNHLY and FYNNEI. The CDR3 has 13 amino acids. V lost 2 bases, J lost 4 bases, and 8 bases lay in between.

The J gene is TRBJ1-2, the V gene TRBV30; D is unresolved. The CDR3 length is 15 residues. Trimming took 0 bases from V and 5 from J, leaving 16 bases between them. Germline CDR1 is GTSNPN and CDR2 is SVGIG (reference sequence). CDR3 in amino acids: CAWSVSGYKGYGYTF. DNA of the CDR3: TGTGCCTGGAGTGTGTCTGGATACAAGGGATATGGCTACACCTTC.

The genes are TRBV5-5 and TRBJ1-4; D not resolved. The CDR3 is made up of 15 amino acids. Per germline, CDR1 SGHKS and CDR2 YYEKEE (reference sequence). Between the trimmed V and J ends, which lost 0 bases and 8 bases, there was a span of 14 bases. Written as DNA, the CDR3 is TGTGCCAGCAGCTTGGACGCTCGGGCCAACGAAAAACTGTTTTTT. This codes for CASSLDARANEKLFF. The full variable domain, its missing parts supplied by reference TRBV5-5 and TRBJ1-4, is DAGVTQSPTHLIKTRGQQVTLRCSPISGHKSVSWYQQVLGQGPQFIFQYYEKEERGRGNFPDRFSARQFPNYSSELNVNALLLGDSALYLCASSLDARANEKLFFGSGTQLSVL.

The V call is TRBV12-5, the J call TRBJ1-1, with 9 bases fitting TRBD1. The CDR3 sequence is 16 residues long. V lost 4 bases to trimming and J lost 0 bases; unmatched junction nucleotides: 6. CDR1 LGHNT and CDR2 FRNRAP come from the germline V gene. CDR3 sequence (DNA): TGTGCTAGTGGTTCGACAGGGGGGCTGGTGAACACTGAAGCTTTCTTT. Residues: CASGSTGGLVNTEAFF.

Points on this clone: Germline is not matched at one junction end, which may reflect a read error. The CDR3: CASSEYRGGEAFF. CDR3 nucleotides: TGTGCTAGCAGCGAATACAGGGGAGGGGAAGCTTTCTTT. The rearrangement uses TRBV7-7 and TRBJ1-1, with 7 nucleotides matching TRBD1. The CDR3 is 13 residues long. Germline CDR1 reads SSHAT; CDR2 reads FNYEAQ (reference sequence).